This TCR beta chain was profiled in a study of beta chain features in type 1 diabetes. The isolated RNA, all of it, was reverse transcribed, so expressed TCRB transcripts were what got sequenced. Clones were read by immunoSEQ multiplex PCR, and TCRdb kept only the in-frame ones, dropping some. This sample has a few hundred thousand clones, with around 20% found just once. CDR3 length: 11 amino acids. The V and J ends lost 6 bases and 8 bases respectively, with 8 bases between them. Looked up from germline, CDR1 is MNHNS and CDR2 is SASEGT. The chain links TRBV6-1 to TRBJ2-1, with a tentative D call TRBD1 (5 bases). This clonotype was obtained from a woman aged 18-29 years in good health. The sequencing input was naive CD4+ T cells from blood. The CDR3 spells CASRTVHEQFF. CDR3 DNA sequence: TGTGCCAGCAGGACAGTGCATGAGCAGTTCTTC.